One sample yielded the 25 T cell receptor beta chains listed below, sequenced in a study of cytomegalovirus exposure and HLA in healthy donors. PCR employed 60 Vbeta and 13 Jbeta primers. Sequencing used immunoSEQ multiplex PCR; TCRdb keeps in-frame clones, though not all of them. The sample has 150,000 to 200,000 clones. Sequenced material: PBMCs. These receptors all come from a man in his thirties or forties in good health and CMV-seronegative.

The chain couples TRBV19 to TRBJ2-2, with TRBD2 identical over 12 bases. The V gene end was trimmed by 7 bases and the J gene end by 0 bases; junction bases not matched to a gene: 3. The CDR3 is 16 residues long. CDR1 is LNHDA, CDR2 SQIVND, per germline (reference sequence). In DNA, the CDR3 is TGTGCCAGTACCGGACTAGCGGGATCGAACACCGGGGAGCTGTTTTTT. It yields the protein CASTGLAGSNTGELFF.

CDR3 DNA: TGTGCCAGTAGCCGAATCGGGGATACGCAGTATTTT. This codes for CASSRIGDTQYF. The chain employs TRBV19 and TRBJ2-3; no reliable D call. The CDR3 is 12 amino acids. In germline, CDR1 is LNHDA, CDR2 SQIVND (reference sequence). V was cut by 6 bases and J by 6 bases, with 10 bases left in between.

The rearrangement links TRBV10-3 to TRBJ1-6, with a tentative D call TRBD1 (6 bases). The length of the CDR3 is 17 residues. Germline loops: CDR1 ENHRY, CDR2 SYGVKD. Trimming removed 5 bases at V and 5 bases at J, with 19 bases between. CDR3 coding DNA: TGTGCCATCAGTCGCACCTCCTCGGCAGGGGATAATTCACCCCTCCACTTT. Protein product: CAISRTSSAGDNSPLHF.

V usage is TRBV7-6 and J usage is TRBJ2-1; 11 nucleotides line up with TRBD2. V was clipped by 5 bases and J by 0 bases; unmatched bases: 21. CDR1 is SGHVS, CDR2 FNYEAQ, per germline. There are 22 residues in the CDR3. CDR3 amino acids: CASSRGGSLRLAGGPSYNEQFF. The CDR3 DNA sequence: TGTGCCAGCAGCCGAGGTGGGAGCCTGAGGCTAGCGGGAGGACCCTCCTACAATGAGCAGTTCTTC.

On this clone itself: The missing conserved phenylalanine or tryptophan at the end of this CDR3 makes a read error likely. The chain recombines TRBV10-1 with TRBJ1-2; 7 bases match TRBD1. CDR3 length: 14 residues. The trim removed 0 bases at V and 6 bases at J, leaving 4 bases unmatched. Germline loops: CDR1 WNHNN, CDR2 SYGVQD (reference sequence). The DNA of the CDR3 is TGCGCCAGCAGTGAGTCGACAGGGACGGATGGCTACACCCTC. It specifies CASSESTGTDGYTL.

The V and J genes are TRBV2 and TRBJ1-2; D is possibly TRBD1 (6 bases). Trimming stripped 11 bases from V and 4 bases from J, with 29 bases between. The CDR3 has 17 amino acids. CDR1 is SNHLY, CDR2 FYNNEI, per germline. The CDR3 here is CAYFPAPQERGGYGYTF. The CDR3 coding sequence is TGTGCCTACTTCCCAGCCCCCCAGGAGAGGGGGGGCTATGGCTACACCTTC.

The V gene is TRBV5-1, the J gene TRBJ1-2; tentatively, D is TRBD1 (5 bases). The CDR3 contains 16 residues. Germline values: CDR1 SGHRS, CDR2 YFSETQ. Trimming cost V 0 bases and J 7 bases, with 19 bases left between them. In nucleotides, the CDR3 is TGCGCCAGCAGCTTGGGTCAAGGGGCCGGGCCTACTGGCTACACCTTC. It translates to CASSLGQGAGPTGYTF.

This chain links TRBV11-3 with TRBJ2-5, with 7 bases fitting TRBD1. The ends lost 1 base at V and 2 bases at J; junction bases unmatched: 4. Germline lookup yields CDR1 SGHNT and CDR2 YENEEA. This CDR3 is 15 amino acids long. This chain's CDR3 is CASSLGVGQQETQYF. CDR3 coding DNA: TGTGCCAGCAGCTTAGGTGTGGGACAGCAAGAGACCCAGTACTTC. The full variable domain, with the rest looked up from reference TRBV11-3 and TRBJ2-5, is EAGVVQSPRYKIIEKKQPVAFWCNPISGHNTLYWYLQNLGQGPELLIRYENEEAVDDSQLPKDRFSAERLKGVDSTLKIQPAELGDSAVYLCASSLGVGQQETQYFGPGTRLLVL.

This sequence joins TRBV7-2 and TRBJ2-2, with no clear D. The CDR3 length is 14 residues. CDR1 is SGHTA, CDR2 FQGNSA, per germline. V shed 7 bases and J shed 0 bases, with 9 bases lying between them. The CDR3 is CASTLIANTGELFF. The CDR3 bases are TGTGCCAGCACCCTTATAGCGAACACCGGGGAGCTGTTTTTT.

The V call is TRBV20-1, the J call TRBJ2-1, with D hard to call. Trimming pared 5 bases from V and 6 bases from J, leaving 8 bases between. CDR3 length: 11 amino acids. Germline V gene lookup returns CDR1 DFQATT and CDR2 SNEGSKA (reference sequence). CDR3 in amino acids: CSALSGNEQFF. CDR3 sequence (DNA): TGCAGTGCTCTGTCGGGCAATGAGCAGTTCTTC.

The V gene is TRBV6-5, the J gene TRBJ1-1; D gene uncertain. The V gene's germline CDR1 is MNHEY and CDR2 SVGAGI. The V and J ends lost 3 bases and 0 bases respectively, with 11 bases between them. The CDR3 sequence is 15 residues long. This chain's CDR3 is CASSYEDSMNTEAFF. CDR3 bases: TGTGCCAGCAGTTATGAGGATTCCATGAACACTGAAGCTTTCTTT.

This chain uses TRBV28 with TRBJ2-2; TRBD1 aligns across 8 bases. CDR3 length equals 13 residues. CDR1 and CDR2 from the germline V gene are MDHEN and SYDVKM. With V trimmed by 11 bases and J by 0 bases, 2 bases remained unmatched. DNA of the CDR3: TGTGCCTCGGACAGGGCGAACACCGGGGAGCTGTTTTTT. The encoded protein is CASDRANTGELFF.

Turning to this clone: Germline and junction disagree at one end, which may indicate a read error. V and J are TRBV11-2 and TRBJ2-5; 7 nucleotides align to TRBD2. Germline CDR1 is SGHAT and CDR2 is FQNNGV. The CDR3 sequence is 15 residues long. CDR3 loop: CASSIDPSGQETQYF. The DNA of the CDR3 is TGTGCCAGCAGCATAGACCCTAGCGGACAAGAGACCCAGTACTTC.

CDR3 sequence: CASSYSASKKRSSLAANTGELFF. The CDR3 bases are TGTGCCAGCAGTTATTCGGCCTCGAAAAAGCGTTCGTCGTTGGCAGCGAACACCGGGGAGCTGTTTTTT. The rearrangement joins TRBV6-9 to TRBJ2-2; no firm D call. The CDR3 is 23 amino acids. Germline loops: CDR1 MNHGY, CDR2 SVAAGI. V was shortened by 0 bases and J by 0 bases, with 29 bases between the two germline ends.

The chain links TRBV5-1 to TRBJ1-1; no clear D gene. Germline V CDR1 and CDR2: SGHRS, YFSETQ. Trimming cost V 4 bases and J 1 base, with 14 bases left between them. The length of the CDR3 is 15 residues. CDR3 sequence: CASSPGGSQNTEAFF. The CDR3 DNA reads TGCGCCAGCAGCCCCGGAGGGAGTCAGAACACTGAAGCTTTCTTT.

This sequence joins TRBV28 and TRBJ2-7; no firm D call. V gave up 3 bases and J gave up 2 bases, with 5 bases separating them. The CDR3 sequence is 12 residues long. Germline V gene sequence: CDR1 MDHEN, CDR2 SYDVKM. The CDR3 sequence: CASSFLTYEQYF. The CDR3 DNA reads TGTGCCAGCAGTTTCCTTACCTACGAGCAGTACTTC. Full variable domain (outside the CDR3, taken from reference TRBV28 and TRBJ2-7): DVKVTQSSRYLVKRTGEKVFLECVQDMDHENMFWYRQDPGLGLRLIYFSYDVKMKEKGDIPEGYSVSREKKERFSLILESASTNQTSMYLCASSFLTYEQYFGPGTRLTVT.

The chain employs TRBV27 and TRBJ2-7; 11 nucleotides agree with TRBD1. Germline trimming cut 3 bases from V and 3 bases from J; bases unmatched to any gene: 4. The CDR3 consists of 15 residues. In germline, CDR1 is MNHEY, CDR2 SMNVEV (reference sequence). The CDR3 nucleotides are TGTGCCAGCAGTTTGATAGGGACAGGGGGCTACGAGCAGTACTTC. It specifies CASSLIGTGGYEQYF.

The genes are TRBV14 and TRBJ1-5; D call uncertain. Germline-derived CDR1 and CDR2 are SGHDN and FVKESK. The germline V and J ends were trimmed by 3 bases and 5 bases, with 14 bases remaining between them. The CDR3 contains 15 residues. The CDR3 protein is CASSHSDQPYQPQHF. In DNA, the CDR3 is TGTGCCAGCAGCCATAGTGATCAACCATATCAGCCCCAGCATTTT.

The rearrangement uses TRBV4-1 and TRBJ2-3; D remains ambiguous. Germline V gene data show CDR1 as MGHRA and CDR2 as YSYEKL. V was shortened by 4 bases and J by 2 bases, with 13 bases between the two germline ends. This CDR3 is built from 15 residues. In DNA form, the CDR3 reads TGCGCCAGCAGCCGAAACCCTATCTCCACAGATACGCAGTATTTT. The encoded protein is CASSRNPISTDTQYF.

The rearrangement links TRBV23-1 to TRBJ1-3, with TRBD1 identical over 9 bases. TRBV23-1 is sorted into the ORF group, with uncertain function. The CDR3 totals 16 residues. After removal of 4 bases from V and 0 bases from J, the junction contained 4 bases not matched to a gene. In DNA, the CDR3 is TGCGCCAGCAGTCCCGACAGGGGGAACTCTGGAAACACCATATATTTT. This codes for CASSPDRGNSGNTIYF.

The chain joins TRBV7-9 to TRBJ1-1; 9 nucleotides agree with TRBD1. Germline CDR1 and CDR2: SEHNR and FQNEAQ (reference sequence). The CDR3 extends over 15 amino acids. V was pared by 3 bases and J by 7 bases, with 9 bases of the junction left unmatched. The CDR3 sequence: CASSFSGTGLNEAFF. DNA for the CDR3: TGTGCCAGCAGCTTTTCCGGGACAGGGCTTAATGAAGCTTTCTTT. Full variable domain (remainder filled in from reference TRBV7-9 and TRBJ1-1): DTGVSQNPRHKITKRGQNVTFRCDPISEHNRLYWYRQTLGQGPEFLTYFQNEAQLEKSRLLSDRFSAERPKGSFSTLEIQRTEQGDSAMYLCASSFSGTGLNEAFFGQGTRLTVV.

The chain recombines TRBV28 with TRBJ1-5, with TRBD1 matching over 7 bases. This CDR3 is built from 18 residues. The germline CDR1 and CDR2 sequences are MDHEN and SYDVKM. Trimming at V came to 6 bases and at J to 2 bases, leaving 16 bases not matched to a gene. The CDR3 sequence is CASSPNRGRGNRNQPQHF. The CDR3 DNA reads TGTGCCAGCAGCCCCAACAGGGGAAGGGGTAATCGCAATCAGCCCCAGCATTTT.

V and J are TRBV19 and TRBJ2-5; TRBD2 aligns across 8 bases. V gave up 4 bases and J gave up 5 bases; unmatched junction bases: 12. Germline CDR1 LNHDA, CDR2 SQIVND (reference sequence). This CDR3 is built from 16 residues. CDR3 residues: CASSTPRGTSGETQYF. Written as DNA, the CDR3 is TGTGCCAGTAGTACCCCTCGAGGGACTAGTGGCGAGACCCAGTACTTC.

The V gene is TRBV11-2, the J gene TRBJ2-3, with a possible D match to TRBD2 (6 bases). CDR1 and CDR2 from the germline V gene are SGHAT and FQNNGV. V lost 5 bases and J 12 bases, leaving 12 bases between the germline ends. This CDR3 is built from 11 residues. The CDR3, as DNA: TGTGCCAGCAGCGTCCGGGACTCACAGTATTTT. Amino acids: CASSVRDSQYF.

V usage is TRBV9 and J usage is TRBJ2-1; D might be TRBD1 (6 bases). Trimming removed 0 bases from V and 4 bases from J, with 11 bases in between. There are 15 residues in the CDR3. Germline V gene data show CDR1 as SGDLS and CDR2 as YYNGEE. As DNA, the CDR3 is TGTGCCAGCAGCGTAGAGCTGGGGGCGTACAATGAGCAGTTCTTC. The encoded protein is CASSVELGAYNEQFF.